The entry below describes one T cell receptor (beta chain). Its antigen remains undetermined. No per-base quality is available; no much larger clone lies one base away. Library generation was performed with 5' RACE. Sequencing took place on an Illumina HiSeq 2000. Template switching added a universal primer binding site, and the final cDNA carried a unique molecular identifier that allowed TCR cDNA molecules to be counted accurately. Specific primers in the conserved constant-segment region were used to synthesize first-strand cDNA for TCR alpha and beta chains. To control for contamination, every cDNA library carried two barcodes: a SMART-Mk sample barcode plus Illumina barcodes. TruSeq adapter sequences along with Illumina sample barcodes were introduced in two successive PCR steps. The Illumina HiSeq platform was used with custom primers to sequence TCR alpha and beta cDNA libraries. The authors' pipeline ran thus. Unique molecular identifiers were extracted from raw reads with MiGEC, and CDR3 positions were determined with MiXCR. For each individual, recombination models were inferred using an EM algorithm with the repgenHMM and IGoR tools. The analysis of shared clonotypes was done with the tcR package in R, with sharing normalized by the product of cloneset sizes. To study raw recombination without the effects of thymic and clonal selection, out-of-frame nonproductive sequences were analyzed. TCRdb handled the public reads itself, with Q25 trimming in fastp and clone calling in MiXCR, and kept productive beta chains. Rows merge per CDR3 protein into single entries with the most common DNA and genes. TCRdb assigned the V and J calls; the authors' analysis was not used. Recorded for this sample are hundreds of thousands of distinct CDR3 sequences; more than 6.5% of them occurred a single time. The ten largest clonotypes hold around 0.95% of the sample.

This sample stems from a study of identical twins (TCRdb year 2016). As for the study more broadly: To test whether fetal clonotypes persist, the study used deep sequencing on TCR alpha and beta repertoires from monozygotic twins, unrelated adults of various ages, and cord blood. Replicate twin experiments were performed at different times using different library preparation protocols to rule out contamination.

From its cysteine to its phenylalanine, the CDR3 spans 15 amino acids. Kept here is only the CDR3 DNA, which spans 45 bases and is read in frame from base 1. V loses 10 bases of germline sequence and J loses 2 bases, and the interval between the two ends is 19 bases. Per the germline V gene, MDHEN is the CDR1 and SYDVKM is the CDR2. The full study reports these points: Conclusions relied on cross-sectional statistical analysis, since the same donors could not be followed over many years. Fewer insertions were carried by abundant cord blood beta clonotypes; a weaker similar trend was observed in young adult naive repertoires, while no such trend was observed in memory repertoires. Recombination models systematically underestimated out-of-frame TCR alpha sharing in monozygotic twins but agreed with sharing between unrelated individuals. In beta out-of-frame sequences, excess twin sharing was weaker, because having fewer shared sequences lowered the signal-to-noise ratio. Compared with coincidental sharing between unrelated individuals, out-of-frame TCR alpha sequences shared between twins showed an excess of sequences with low generation probability. Invariant T cells such as MAIT and iNKT could partly confound zero-insertion analyses, although diverse VJ usage argued against such confounding for most clonotypes.

Every donor in the study was a healthy Caucasian. Three pairs of female monozygotic twins, all aged roughly 18 to 30 years, made up the twin cohort. Peripheral blood mononuclear cells were the source from which RNA for the TCR libraries was isolated. The same data also contributed to another study, on yellow fever vaccine responses in identical twins. The second investigation adds: According to the authors, in identical twins the way T cells responded to vaccination appeared partly convergent and partly personalized. In identical twins, the study followed T cell clones that responded to the vaccine with precision.

The receptor's source is a woman in her late teens or twenties in good health. The sequence is built from TRBV28 and TRBJ2-3; the D segment could be TRBD1, given 5 matching bases. The sample taken for sequencing was PBMCs. The encoded CDR3 is CAITDADRSTDTQYF. The nucleotide sequence reads TGTGCCATAACTGACGCCGACAGATCCACAGATACGCAGTATTTT.